Below, 17 T cell receptor beta chains from the same sample are listed, as sequenced in a study of blood T cell repertoires in COVID-19. Sequencing was performed with immunoSEQ multiplex PCR; in TCRdb, only in-frame clones are kept and a portion is missing. Of around 67,000 clones listed, more than 75% are singletons. Specimen: peripheral blood. These receptors came from a man aged 45-60 years with active COVID-19.

The rearrangement joins TRBV9 to TRBJ1-3, with D uncertain. This CDR3 is 16 amino acids long. Trimming took off 2 bases at V and 0 bases at J, with 12 bases between the two ends. The germline V gene has CDR1 SGDLS and CDR2 YYNGEE. This CDR3 reads CASSVSQFSSGNTIYF. CDR3 nucleotide sequence: TGTGCCAGCAGCGTCTCCCAGTTCAGCTCTGGAAACACCATATATTTT.

The genes are TRBV24-1 and TRBJ1-5, with D possibly TRBD1 on 5 matching bases. Looked up from germline, CDR1 is KGHDR and CDR2 is SFDVKD. V shed 6 bases and J shed 5 bases, with 10 bases lying between them. The CDR3 runs 13 residues. CDR3 sequence: CATSRQIDQPQHF. The CDR3 DNA follows: TGTGCCACCAGTAGACAGATCGATCAGCCCCAGCATTTT.

This clone was observed once. The V call is TRBV7-2, the J call TRBJ1-2, with 9 bases matching TRBD1. CDR3 length: 14 amino acids. Germline V gives CDR1 SGHTA, CDR2 FQGNSA. V was pared by 5 bases and J by 4 bases, with 5 bases of the junction left unmatched. CDR3 amino acids: CASSPPQGAYGYTF. As DNA, the CDR3 is TGTGCCAGCAGCCCCCCACAGGGGGCCTATGGCTACACCTTC. Complete variable domain (other parts from reference TRBV7-2 and TRBJ1-2): GAGVSQSPSNKVTEKGKDVELRCDPISGHTALYWYRQSLGQGLEFLIYFQGNSAPDKSGLPSDRFSAERTGGSVSTLTIQRTQQEDSAVYLCASSPPQGAYGYTFGSGTRLTVV.

This chain links TRBV27 with TRBJ2-2; a weak D match, TRBD1 (6 bases). CDR1 is MNHEY, CDR2 SMNVEV, per germline (reference sequence). The ends were cut back, 4 bases at V and 1 base at J, with 7 bases in the middle. This CDR3 comprises 14 residues. CDR3 residues: CASSWGQNTGELFF. The CDR3 region has the DNA TGTGCCAGCAGTTGGGGACAGAACACCGGGGAGCTGTTTTTT.

The chain joins TRBV5-1 to TRBJ2-2, with TRBD2 identical over 7 bases. The V gene end was trimmed by 4 bases and the J gene end by 0 bases; junction bases not matched to a gene: 6. Germline V lookup: CDR1 SGHRS, CDR2 YFSETQ. CDR3 length: 16 amino acids. The CDR3 nucleotides are TGCGCCAGCAGCATGACTAGCCCCGCGAACACCGGGGAGCTGTTTTTT. The encoded protein is CASSMTSPANTGELFF.

The rearrangement links TRBV9 to TRBJ1-6, with D possibly being TRBD1 (5 bases). Germline CDR1 reads SGDLS; CDR2 reads YYNGEE. The CDR3 has 19 amino acids. Trimming left V 0 bases short and J 5 bases short, with 21 bases between. The CDR3 reads CASSVADSPMQGDNSPLHF. The CDR3 bases are TGTGCCAGCAGCGTAGCCGATAGCCCGATGCAGGGTGATAATTCACCCCTCCACTTT.

This chain connects TRBV7-9 to TRBJ2-1; TRBD2 matches 8 bases. Per germline, CDR1 SEHNR and CDR2 FQNEAQ (reference sequence). The CDR3 is 15 residues long. CDR3 bases: TGTGCTACACAACCGGGGGGGTTCTCCTACAATGAGCAGTTCTTC. Protein product: CATQPGGFSYNEQFF. Based on the CDR3 plus reference TRBV7-9 and TRBJ2-1, the full variable domain is DTGVSQNPRHKITKRGQNVTFRCDPISEHNRLYWYRQTLGQGPEFLTYFQNEAQLEKSRLLSDRFSAERPKGSFSTLEIQRTEQGDSAMYLCATQPGGFSYNEQFFGPGTRLTVL.

The V and J genes are TRBV7-8 and TRBJ2-3, with D unresolved. V was clipped by 4 bases and J by 5 bases, with 4 bases between them. The CDR3 has 11 amino acids. Germline CDR1 SGHVS, CDR2 FQNEAQ. CDR3 nucleotide sequence: TGTGCCAGCAGCTCCCTAGATACGCAGTATTTT. It codes for CASSSLDTQYF.

The V call is TRBV9, the J call TRBJ2-1; 8 bases fit TRBD2. CDR3 length: 15 amino acids. V lost 0 bases and J lost 3; bases outside the gene matches: 2. The V gene's germline CDR1 is SGDLS and CDR2 YYNGEE. In DNA, the CDR3 is TGTGCCAGCAGCGTAGCCAGCGGGGGCTACAATGAGCAGTTCTTC. It translates to CASSVASGGYNEQFF. The full variable domain, completed using reference TRBV9 and TRBJ2-1, is DSGVTQTPKHLITATGQRVTLRCSPRSGDLSVYWYQQSLDQGLQFLIQYYNGEERAKGNILERFSAQQFPDLHSELNLSSLELGDSALYFCASSVASGGYNEQFFGPGTRLTVL.

The V call is TRBV10-3, the J call TRBJ1-1, with D uncertain. Deletions cut 6 bases from V and 1 base from J, with 15 bases between. The CDR3 sequence is 15 residues long. Germline V lookup: CDR1 ENHRY, CDR2 SYGVKD. CDR3 region: CAIRVGGNTNTEAFF. In DNA, the CDR3 is TGTGCCATCAGGGTAGGCGGCAACACGAACACTGAAGCTTTCTTT.

The chain has TRBV7-2 and TRBJ2-1, with 7 positions matching TRBD1. Per germline, CDR1 SGHTA and CDR2 FQGNSA. The length of the CDR3 is 16 residues. The V segment lost 3 bases and the J segment 6 bases; nucleotides outside the gene matches: 11. CDR3 sequence (DNA): TGTGCCAGCAGCTTTACCTCGGGACAGATTGTCAATGAGCAGTTCTTC. Translation: CASSFTSGQIVNEQFF.

The chain joins TRBV27 to TRBJ1-6; D may be TRBD1 (6 bases). The V end was cut by 2 bases, the J end by 8 bases, with 10 bases between. The length of the CDR3 is 14 residues. In germline, CDR1 is MNHEY, CDR2 SMNVEV (reference sequence). The DNA for the CDR3 is TGTGCCAGCAGTTTACTTGGGGGCGATTCACCCCTCCACTTT. The encoded protein is CASSLLGGDSPLHF.

V usage is TRBV18 and J usage is TRBJ2-3, with D possibly TRBD2 on 6 matching bases. CDR3 length equals 16 residues. CDR1 and CDR2 (germline): KGHSH, LQKENI. Trimming pared 3 bases from V and 5 bases from J, leaving 18 bases between. The CDR3 DNA sequence: TGTGCCAGCTCACCGTCGGCGGGACCCCGAGGAGATACGCAGTATTTT. Translation: CASSPSAGPRGDTQYF.

The chain has TRBV4-1 and TRBJ2-3; D may be TRBD2 (6 bases). V was pared by 3 bases and J by 5 bases, with 18 bases between. The CDR3 sequence is 16 residues long. Germline lookup yields CDR1 MGHRA and CDR2 YSYEKL. The CDR3 nucleotides read TGCGCCAGCAGCCAGCCTCCGGCTAGGAGGGGAGATACGCAGTATTTT. Translated, it gives CASSQPPARRGDTQYF.

The rearrangement links TRBV9 to TRBJ2-1; D perhaps matches TRBD2 (5 bases). V was shortened by 3 bases and J by 0 bases, with 13 bases between the two germline ends. Germline CDR1 is SGDLS and CDR2 is YYNGEE. This CDR3 spans 16 amino acids. CDR3 sequence: CASSEEDPSSYNEQFF. DNA for the CDR3: TGTGCCAGCAGCGAGGAGGACCCGAGCTCCTACAATGAGCAGTTCTTC.

The chain is built from TRBV7-9 and TRBJ1-2, with a tentative D call TRBD1 (5 bases). The CDR3 extends over 15 amino acids. CDR1 is SEHNR, CDR2 FQNEAQ, per germline (reference sequence). V lost 1 base, J lost 3 bases, and 12 bases lay in between. CDR3 DNA sequence: TGTGCCAGCAGCTTAGTTTCTCGCAGGGACTATGGCTACACCTTC. Its translation: CASSLVSRRDYGYTF.

This clone was detected only once. This rearrangement joins TRBV19 to TRBJ2-6; 7 nucleotides match TRBD1. This CDR3 has 15 amino acids. The junction had 3 bases not matched to a gene; V was cut back by 5 bases and J by 2 bases. Looked up from germline, CDR1 is LNHDA and CDR2 is SQIVND (reference sequence). CDR3: CASSEGGAGANVLTF. Here the CDR3 DNA reads TGTGCCAGTAGTGAAGGGGGCGCTGGGGCCAACGTCCTGACTTTC.